This T cell receptor beta chain was sequenced for a study of shared clonotypes between healthy human individuals. Original handling: Junction-only sequences without quality scores were provided by ImmunoSEQ, so filtering was different. Repertoires were generated with immunoSEQ multiplex PCR, while TCRdb's copy carries only in-frame clones and drops some. The V and J calls and clone size come from that table; D and trimming were worked out from the DNA. The sample carries 730,000 or so clones, more than 70% recorded once. CDR3 length equals 13 residues. The germline gives CDR1 SGHVS, CDR2 FQNEAQ. Deletions cut 5 bases from V and 5 bases from J, with 13 bases between. Naive CD4+ cells were CD45RA-selected; the remaining cells were memory.

Sequencing input: memory CD4+ T cells sorted from blood. The subset: CD45RA-negative fraction. The chain recombines TRBV7-8 with TRBJ2-7; possible D gene TRBD1, 6 bases. The receptor's source is a woman aged 25 to 39 in good health. The CDR3 region has the DNA TGTGCCAGCAGCGCCGACAGGAAGAACGAGCAGTACTTC. It encodes CASSADRKNEQYF.